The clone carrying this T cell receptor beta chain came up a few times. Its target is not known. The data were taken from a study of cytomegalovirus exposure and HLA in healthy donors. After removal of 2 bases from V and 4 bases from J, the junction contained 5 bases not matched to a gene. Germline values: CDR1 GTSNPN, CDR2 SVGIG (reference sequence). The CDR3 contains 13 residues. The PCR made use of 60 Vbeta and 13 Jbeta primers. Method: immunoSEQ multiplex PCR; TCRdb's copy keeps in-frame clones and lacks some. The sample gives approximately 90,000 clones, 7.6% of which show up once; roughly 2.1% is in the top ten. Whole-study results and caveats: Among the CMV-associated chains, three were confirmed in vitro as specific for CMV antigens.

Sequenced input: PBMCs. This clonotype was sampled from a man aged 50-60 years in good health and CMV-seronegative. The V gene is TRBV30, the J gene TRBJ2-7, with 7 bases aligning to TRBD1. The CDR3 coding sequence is TGTGCCTGGAGTTTCGGGACAGATTACGAGCAGTACTTC. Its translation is CAWSFGTDYEQYF.